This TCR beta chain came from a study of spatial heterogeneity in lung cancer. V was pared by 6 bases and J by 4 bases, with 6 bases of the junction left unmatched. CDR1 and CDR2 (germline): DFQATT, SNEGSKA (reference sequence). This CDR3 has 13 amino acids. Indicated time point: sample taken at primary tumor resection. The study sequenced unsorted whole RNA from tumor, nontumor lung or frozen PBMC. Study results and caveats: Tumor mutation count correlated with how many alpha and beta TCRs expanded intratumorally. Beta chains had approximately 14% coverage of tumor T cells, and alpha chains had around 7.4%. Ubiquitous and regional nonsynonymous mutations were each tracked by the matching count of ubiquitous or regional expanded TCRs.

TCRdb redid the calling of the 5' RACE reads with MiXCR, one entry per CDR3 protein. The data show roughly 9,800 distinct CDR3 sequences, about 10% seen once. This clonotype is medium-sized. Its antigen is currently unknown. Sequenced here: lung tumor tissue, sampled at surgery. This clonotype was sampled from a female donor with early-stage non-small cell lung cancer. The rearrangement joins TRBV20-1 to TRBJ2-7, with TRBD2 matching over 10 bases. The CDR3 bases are TGCAGTGCGCCCGGGACTAGCGCTTACGAGCAGTACTTC. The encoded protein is CSAPGTSAYEQYF.